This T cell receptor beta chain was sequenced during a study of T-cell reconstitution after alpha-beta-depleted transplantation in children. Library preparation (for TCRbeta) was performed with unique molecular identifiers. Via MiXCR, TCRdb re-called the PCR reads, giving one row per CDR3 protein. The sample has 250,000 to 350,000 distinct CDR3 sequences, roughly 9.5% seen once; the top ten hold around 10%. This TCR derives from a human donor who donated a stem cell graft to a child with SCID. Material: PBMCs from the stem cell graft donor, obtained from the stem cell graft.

This CDR3 is CAISESSGGGTGETQYF. The CDR3 region has the DNA TGTGCCATCAGTGAGTCTAGTGGCGGGGGTACTGGGGAGACCCAGTACTTC. J is TRBJ2-5 and V is TRBV10-3, with 7 bases matching TRBD2. The CDR3 totals 17 residues. V shed 0 bases, J shed 5 bases, and the junction held 12 bases outside the gene matches. The germline CDR1 and CDR2 sequences are ENHRY and SYGVKD.